The text below deals with one T cell receptor beta chain. This entry belongs to a study of blood T cell repertoires in COVID-19. Sequencing was performed with immunoSEQ multiplex PCR; in TCRdb, only in-frame clones are kept and a portion is missing. The data hold fewer than 450,000 clones, with roughly 89% observed a single time. The junction had 5 bases not matched to a gene; V was cut back by 0 bases and J by 4 bases. CDR1 and CDR2 (germline): SGHNT, YYREEE (reference sequence). The CDR3 extends over 16 amino acids. The receptor comes from a woman aged 18-29 years who had recovered from COVID-19. The chain combines TRBV5-4 with TRBJ2-1, with 9 bases identical to TRBD2. Sequencing used peripheral blood. The CDR3 nucleotides read TGTGCCAGCAGCTTGGGTAGCGGGAGTCGATACAATGAGCAGTTCTTC. This translates into CASSLGSGSRYNEQFF. Filled out from reference TRBV5-4 and TRBJ2-1, the complete variable domain reads ETGVTQSPTHLIKTRGQQVTLRCSSQSGHNTVSWYQQALGQGPQFIFQYYREEENGRGNFPPRFSGLQFPNYSSELNVNALELDDSALYLCASSLGSGSRYNEQFFGPGTRLTVL.